This T cell receptor (beta chain) is drawn from a study of beta chain features in type 1 diabetes. Findings and limits, study-wide: Type 1 diabetes patients had moderately but significantly shorter TCRB CDR3s in all four CD4+ subsets.

This clone was observed a few times. Its antigen is still unknown. Every isolated RNA sample was fully reverse transcribed, so sequencing captured expressed TCRB transcripts. The method was immunoSEQ multiplex PCR; TCRdb's version includes in-frame clones alone and lacks a portion of them. The repertoire has 300,000 to 350,000 clones, around 9.3% of them found once; the top ten carry roughly 1%. Per the germline V gene, CDR1 is SGHRS and CDR2 is YFSETQ. Trimming shortened V by 0 bases and J by 12 bases, and 12 bases separated the two germline ends. The CDR3 length is 12 residues. This sequence was found in a man aged 25 to 45 with type 1 diabetes. The chain is built from TRBV5-1 and TRBJ1-1; the D gene is possibly TRBD1 (5 bases). The sample comprised central memory CD4+ T cells from blood. The DNA of the CDR3 is TGCGCCAGCAGCTTGGCTGGACATGAGTCTTTCTTT. Translation gives CASSLAGHESFF.